The 9 T cell receptor beta chains given below trace back to one sample, sequenced in a study of graft-versus-host responses after intestinal transplantation (dated by TCRdb to about 2021). The time point tag for this specimen amounts to: cells obtained before transplantation from donor or recipient. The method was the immunoSEQ multiplex PCR assay. Imported from immuneACCESS, the table was reduced by TCRdb to in-frame sequences with V and J called. These copies leave out some clones; in studies compared against another copy, an unresolved V gene accounts for under half, and the cause of the remainder is not known. For this sample the table gives around 100,000 clones, of which over 85% were detected only once. Together, the top ten hold roughly 0.24% of the sample. No antigen has been identified for these receptors. The sample was unstimulated CD4+ T cells sorted from spleen or lymph node cells, taken before transplant. These receptors all come from a human donor who was the organ donor for an intestinal transplant.

The V gene is TRBV5-8, the J gene TRBJ2-7; D unclear. V lost 8 bases, J lost 1 base, and 7 bases lay in between. CDR3 length: 11 residues. CDR1 and CDR2 from the germline V gene are SGHTS and YDEGEE. DNA of the CDR3: TGTGCCAGTAAGAAATCCTACGAGCAGTACTTC. As protein: CASKKSYEQYF. Full variable domain (rest looked up from reference TRBV5-8 and TRBJ2-7): EAGVTQSPTHLIKTRGQQATLRCSPISGHTSVYWYQQALGLGLQFLLWYDEGEERNRGNFPPRFSGRQFPNYSSELNVNALELEDSALYLCASKKSYEQYFGPGTRLTVT.

V gene TRBV6-1 combines with J gene TRBJ1-1, with 7 bases matching TRBD1. This CDR3 comprises 16 residues. Trimming removed 3 bases from V and 3 bases from J; junction bases left unmatched: 10. Germline-derived CDR1 and CDR2 are MNHNS and SASEGT. DNA for the CDR3: TGTGCCAGCAGTGAGACCCCCGGGACAGCACACACTGAAGCTTTCTTT. Protein product: CASSETPGTAHTEAFF.

The V call is TRBV6-1, the J call TRBJ1-2; D might be TRBD1 (5 bases). V was shortened by 6 bases and J by 8 bases, with 19 bases between the two germline ends. Germline V gene lookup returns CDR1 MNHNS and CDR2 SASEGT. This CDR3 has 14 residues. CDR3 protein: CASSRDGRVGGYTF. The CDR3 region has the DNA TGTGCCAGCAGCAGGGACGGGCGCGTGGGGGGCTACACCTTC.

V and J are TRBV5-6 and TRBJ1-2; 9 bases fit TRBD1. The CDR3 loop spans 15 amino acids. From germline, CDR1 is SGHDT and CDR2 YYEEEE. The J segment lost 4 bases and the V segment lost 4 bases, leaving 8 bases of the junction unmatched. The CDR3, as DNA: TGTGCCAGCAGCCCCACCGGGACAGGGATCTATGGCTACACCTTC. This codes for CASSPTGTGIYGYTF.

The rearrangement links TRBV2 to TRBJ2-7; 9 nucleotides agree with TRBD2. The CDR3 extends over 15 amino acids. Germline V gives CDR1 SNHLY, CDR2 FYNNEI. Trimming at V came to 6 bases and at J to 3 bases, leaving 9 bases not matched to a gene. The CDR3 sequence: CASSWTGTSSYEQYF. The CDR3 nucleotides are TGTGCCAGCAGCTGGACCGGGACTAGCAGCTACGAGCAGTACTTC.

The chain has TRBV18 and TRBJ2-6, with TRBD1 matching 7 bases. J gave up 2 bases and V 1 base, and 8 bases lay outside the gene matches. CDR3 length: 18 residues. Germline CDR1 reads KGHSH; CDR2 reads LQKENI. The CDR3 reads CASSPRTGVMAGANVLTF. The DNA for the CDR3 is TGTGCCAGCTCACCACGAACAGGGGTAATGGCTGGGGCCAACGTCCTGACTTTC.

The V gene is TRBV5-1, the J gene TRBJ2-7; TRBD1 or TRBD2 may be the D gene (6 bases each). The CDR3 loop spans 16 amino acids. The germline CDR1 and CDR2 sequences are SGHRS and YFSETQ. V was cut by 0 bases and J by 2 bases, with 15 bases left in between. The CDR3 here is CASSLDTGGTTYEQYF. CDR3 DNA sequence: TGCGCCAGCAGCTTGGATACCGGGGGCACAACCTACGAGCAGTACTTC.

The V call is TRBV4-3, the J call TRBJ2-1, with TRBD2 matching over 8 bases. V dropped 2 bases and J dropped 2; count of bases not matched to a gene: 2. Germline CDR1 reads LGHNA; CDR2 reads YSLEER. This CDR3 is built from 15 residues. CDR3 amino acids: CASSQSRGAYNEQFF. In DNA form, the CDR3 reads TGCGCCAGCAGCCAATCGCGGGGGGCCTACAATGAGCAGTTCTTC.

The chain joins TRBV11-2 to TRBJ2-5; D perhaps matches TRBD2 (6 bases). The CDR3 has 14 residues. V was shortened by 3 bases and J by 5 bases, with 13 bases between the two germline ends. CDR1 is SGHAT and CDR2 is FQNNGV in the germline V gene. CDR3 region: CASSFGGVGETQYF. DNA for the CDR3: TGTGCCAGCAGCTTCGGGGGAGTGGGGGAGACCCAGTACTTC. Full variable domain (outside the CDR3, taken from reference TRBV11-2 and TRBJ2-5): EAGVAQSPRYKIIEKRQSVAFWCNPISGHATLYWYQQILGQGPKLLIQFQNNGVVDDSQLPKDRFSAERLKGVDSTLKIQPAKLEDSAVYLCASSFGGVGETQYFGPGTRLLVL.